These T cell receptor beta chains were read from a single sample in a study of blood T cell repertoires in COVID-19. TCRdb's copy holds only in-frame clones and misses some; the assay was immunoSEQ multiplex PCR. The sample yields about 73,000 clones, roughly 89% seen once. The sample consisted of peripheral blood. The receptors were sampled from a man aged 80 or over with acute or convalescent COVID-19. CDR3s include the opening cysteine and the closing phenylalanine or tryptophan. Fields, in order: D gene, clone size, V gene, J gene, CDR3 protein, CDR3 DNA. D genes are given only for firm matches. The listing skips clone size in some rows; elsewhere it reads once, few, many or a size class.

>NA|once|TRBV5-6|TRBJ2-7
CASSLANQGFPYEQYF
TGTGCCAGCAGCTTGGCCAACCAGGGGTTTCCCTACGAGCAGTACTTC
>NA|NA|TRBV28|TRBJ1-2
CASSLGSGNYGYTF
TGTGCCAGCAGTTTAGGGTCAGGGAACTATGGCTACACCTTC
>NA|NA|TRBV24-1|TRBJ2-5
CATSDSGKQETQYF
TGTGCCACCAGTGATTCAGGGAAACAAGAGACCCAGTACTTC
>TRBD1|NA|TRBV28|TRBJ1-1
CASRAGGSTTEAFF
TGTGCCAGCAGGGCAGGGGGCTCGACCACTGAAGCTTTCTTT
>NA|NA|TRBV4-1|TRBJ1-3
CASSLETGTGNTIYF
TGCGCCAGCAGCTTAGAAACAGGGACCGGAAACACCATATATTTT
>TRBD2|once|TRBV7-2|TRBJ2-5
CASSGGGLAGVETQYF
TGTGCCAGCAGCGGTGGGGGACTAGCGGGAGTCGAGACCCAGTACTTC
>NA|NA|TRBV7-9|TRBJ2-2
CASSPGQEGRTGELFF
TGTGCCAGCAGCCCCGGACAGGAGGGGCGAACCGGGGAGCTGTTTTTT
>TRBD1|NA|TRBV11-2|TRBJ1-1
CASSFSGQGRVEAFF
TGTGCCAGCAGCTTCTCGGGACAGGGGAGGGTTGAAGCTTTCTTT
>TRBD2|NA|TRBV5-1|TRBJ2-1
CASSIAGGPYNEQFF
TGCGCCAGCAGTATAGCGGGGGGGCCTTACAATGAGCAGTTCTTC
>NA|once|TRBV30|TRBJ1-2
CAWGRFNYGYTF
TGTGCCTGGGGGAGATTTAACTATGGCTACACCTTC
>TRBD1|NA|TRBV10-3|TRBJ1-1
CAISSSPGQGDENTEAFF
TGTGCCATCAGCTCATCACCGGGACAGGGCGACGAGAACACTGAAGCTTTCTTT
>NA|NA|TRBV18|TRBJ1-3
CASSRQADRNTIYF
TGTGCCAGCTCGCGACAGGCAGATCGGAACACCATATATTTT
>NA|NA|TRBV5-1|TRBJ2-1
CASSLGGSSLYNEQFF
TGCGCCAGCAGCTTGGGAGGGTCCAGCCTTTACAATGAGCAGTTCTTC
>TRBD1|NA|TRBV7-2|TRBJ1-2
CASSGQTGISNYGYTF
TGTGCCAGCAGCGGACAGACAGGGATTTCTAACTATGGCTACACCTTC
>TRBD2|NA|TRBV3-1/TRBV3-2|TRBJ2-1
CASRLGGATYNEQFF
TGTGCCAGCAGACTCGGGGGGGCCACGTACAATGAGCAGTTCTTC
>TRBD1|NA|TRBV19|TRBJ2-7
CASTQGQGNEQYF
TGTGCCAGTACCCAAGGACAGGGGAACGAGCAGTACTTC
>NA|NA|TRBV23-1|TRBJ2-3
CASGRAGCGTDTQYF
TGCGCCAGCGGCCGAGCAGGTTGCGGGACAGATACGCAGTATTTT
>TRBD1|NA|TRBV5-6|TRBJ1-2
CASSLAGQGLYGYTF
TGTGCCAGCAGCTTGGCGGGACAGGGGCTCTATGGCTACACCTTC
>TRBD2|once|TRBV5-1|TRBJ2-3
CASSTRTSRTDTQYF
TGCGCCAGCAGCACTCGGACTAGCCGCACAGATACGCAGTATTTT
>NA|few|TRBV2|TRBJ1-5
CASRATEFGNQPQHF
TGTGCCAGCAGAGCCACAGAGTTCGGCAATCAGCCCCAGCATTTT
>TRBD2|NA|TRBV7-8|TRBJ2-1
CASSLGLADYNEQFF
TGTGCCAGCAGCTTAGGACTAGCGGATTACAATGAGCAGTTCTTC
>TRBD1|NA|TRBV7-8|TRBJ2-7
CASSFGTGILYEQYF
TGTGCCAGCAGCTTCGGGACAGGGATACTCTACGAGCAGTACTTC
>NA|NA|TRBV5-1|TRBJ1-1
CASSLVAGWDTEAFF
TGCGCCAGCAGCTTGGTTGCGGGTTGGGACACTGAAGCTTTCTTT
>NA|NA|TRBV5-6|TRBJ2-1
CASSLGAGVEFF
TGTGCCAGCAGCTTGGGTGCCGGGGTAGAGTTCTTC
>NA|NA|TRBV5-6|TRBJ2-1
CASSFSQAPYNEQFF
TGTGCCAGCAGCTTTTCGCAGGCTCCTTACAATGAGCAGTTCTTC
>NA|NA|TRBV25-1|TRBJ1-1
CASSEISYAEAFF
TGTGCCAGCAGTGAAATAAGCTACGCTGAAGCTTTCTTT
>TRBD1|NA|TRBV18|TRBJ1-2
CASSPSPGGGQDGYTF
TGTGCCAGCTCACCATCGCCAGGGGGCGGACAGGATGGCTACACCTTC
>NA|NA|TRBV2|TRBJ2-5
CASSNSPVAQYF
TGTGCCAGCAGTAACAGTCCCGTGGCCCAGTACTTC
>NA|NA|TRBV30|TRBJ2-7
CAWRLGAHEQYF
TGTGCCTGGAGGCTGGGGGCCCACGAGCAGTACTTC
>TRBD1|once|TRBV7-9|TRBJ1-2
CASSTTGGGYGYTF
TGTGCCAGCAGTACGACAGGGGGCGGATATGGCTACACCTTC
>NA|NA|TRBV7-9|TRBJ2-7
CASSRTVHEQYF
TGTGCCAGCAGCCGGACAGTACACGAGCAGTACTTC
>NA|NA|TRBV18|TRBJ2-2
CASSPRGRDGELFF
TGTGCCAGCTCACCACGGGGGCGCGACGGGGAGCTGTTTTTT
>TRBD1|NA|TRBV30|TRBJ1-5
CAWSPIDRGQNQPQHF
TGTGCCTGGAGTCCTATCGACAGGGGGCAAAATCAGCCCCAGCATTTT
>NA|once|TRBV9|TRBJ2-3
CASSVVQGKGDTQYF
TGTGCCAGCAGCGTAGTTCAGGGGAAAGGAGATACGCAGTATTTT
>NA|NA|TRBV30|TRBJ2-3
CAWSVGAGARTDTQYF
TGTGCCTGGAGTGTGGGGGCAGGGGCCCGCACAGATACGCAGTATTTT
>NA|NA|TRBV6-5|TRBJ1-1
CASRLSWGQGEAFF
TGTGCCAGCAGGCTCTCCTGGGGGCAAGGGGAAGCTTTCTTT